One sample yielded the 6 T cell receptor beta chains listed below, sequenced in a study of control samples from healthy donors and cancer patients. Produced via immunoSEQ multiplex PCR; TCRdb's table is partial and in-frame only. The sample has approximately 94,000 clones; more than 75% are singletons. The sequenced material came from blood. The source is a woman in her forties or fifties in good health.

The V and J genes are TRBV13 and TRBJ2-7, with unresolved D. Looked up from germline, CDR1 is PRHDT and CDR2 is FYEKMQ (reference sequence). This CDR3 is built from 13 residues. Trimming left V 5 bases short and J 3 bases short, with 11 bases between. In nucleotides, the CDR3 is TGTGCCAGCAGCCAAGGACGGTTCTACGAGCAGTACGTC. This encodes CASSQGRFYEQYV.

The CDR3 bases are TGCAGTGCTAGTGGGTTCGGCGGGACCACAGATACGCAGTATTTT. Protein product: CSASGFGGTTDTQYF. The chain is built from TRBV20-1 and TRBJ2-3; D might be TRBD2 (6 bases). Germline CDR1 and CDR2: DFQATT and SNEGSKA (reference sequence). This CDR3 has 15 residues. Trimming took off 3 bases at V and 2 bases at J, with 15 bases between the two ends.

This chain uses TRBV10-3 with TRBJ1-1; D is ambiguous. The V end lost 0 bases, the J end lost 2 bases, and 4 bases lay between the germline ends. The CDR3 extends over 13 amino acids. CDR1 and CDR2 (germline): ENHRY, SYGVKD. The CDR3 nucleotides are TGTGCCATCAGTGAGTCGGGAAACACTGAAGCTTTCTTT. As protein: CAISESGNTEAFF.

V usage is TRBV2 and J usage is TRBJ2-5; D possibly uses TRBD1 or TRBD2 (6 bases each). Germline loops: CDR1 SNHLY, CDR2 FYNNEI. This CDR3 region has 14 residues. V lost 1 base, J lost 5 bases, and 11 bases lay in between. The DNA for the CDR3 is TGTGCCAGCAGTGAAGGGGGGGCCGTGGAGACCCAGTACTTC. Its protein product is CASSEGGAVETQYF. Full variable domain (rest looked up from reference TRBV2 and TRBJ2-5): EPEVTQTPSHQVTQMGQEVILRCVPISNHLYFYWYRQILGQKVEFLVSFYNNEISEKSEIFDDQFSVERPDGSNFTLKIRSTKLEDSAMYFCASSEGGAVETQYFGPGTRLLVL.

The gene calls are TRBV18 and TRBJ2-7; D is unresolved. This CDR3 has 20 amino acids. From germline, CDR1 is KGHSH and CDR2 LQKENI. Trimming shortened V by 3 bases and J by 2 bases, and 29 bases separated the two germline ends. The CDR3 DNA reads TGTGCCAGCTCACCTGGCACCCTGCTTGCGCGGCTACATCGGCCCTACGAGCAGTACTTC. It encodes CASSPGTLLARLHRPYEQYF.

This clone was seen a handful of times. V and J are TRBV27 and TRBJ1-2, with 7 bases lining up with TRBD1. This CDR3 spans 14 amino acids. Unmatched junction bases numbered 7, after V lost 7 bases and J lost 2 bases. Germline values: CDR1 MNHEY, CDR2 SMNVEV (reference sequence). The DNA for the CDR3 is TGTGCCAGCACGAGGGACAGCCGGAACTATGGCTACACCTTC. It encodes CASTRDSRNYGYTF.